This paragraph reports one T cell receptor (beta chain). The data are from a study of blood T cell repertoires in COVID-19. Across the whole study: The study drew acute and convalescent COVID-19 samples from the United States, Italy and Spain.

Only in-frame clones appear in the TCRdb table, and some are missing; sequencing was by immunoSEQ multiplex PCR. The repertoire includes roughly 250,000 clones, approximately 90% of them detected once, and 0.75% to 0.9% sits in the top ten. The germline V gene has CDR1 MNHNY and CDR2 SVGAGI (reference sequence). V was clipped by 6 bases and J by 1 base, with 12 bases between them. The CDR3 extends over 14 amino acids. The specimen was peripheral blood. This TCR derives from a man aged 25-45 years with acute or convalescent COVID-19. The rearrangement joins TRBV6-6 to TRBJ1-1, with D tentatively TRBD1 (5 bases). The CDR3 coding sequence is TGTGCCAGCAGCTTGCGGGGGACGAACACTGAAGCTTTCTTT. Its translation: CASSLRGTNTEAFF.